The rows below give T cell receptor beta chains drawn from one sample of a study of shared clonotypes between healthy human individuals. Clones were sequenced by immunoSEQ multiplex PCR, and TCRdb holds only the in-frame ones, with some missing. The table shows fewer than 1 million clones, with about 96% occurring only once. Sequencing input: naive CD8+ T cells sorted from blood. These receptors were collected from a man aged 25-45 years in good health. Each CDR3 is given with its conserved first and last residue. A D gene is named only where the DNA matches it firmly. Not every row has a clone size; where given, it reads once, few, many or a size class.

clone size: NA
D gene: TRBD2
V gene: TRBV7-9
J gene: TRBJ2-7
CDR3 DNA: TGTGCCAGCAGCTCGATGCGGGAGAATTCCTACGAGCAGTACTTC
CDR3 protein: CASSSMRENSYEQYF

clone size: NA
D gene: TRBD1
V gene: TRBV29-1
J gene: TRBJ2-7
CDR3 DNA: TGCAGCGTGACAGGGTCGGGGATCTCCTACGAGCAGTACTTC
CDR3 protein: CSVTGSGISYEQYF

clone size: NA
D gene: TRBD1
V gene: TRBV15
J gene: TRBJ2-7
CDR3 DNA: TGTGCCACCAGCAGACCGACAGGGCCTACCTACGAGCAGTACTTC
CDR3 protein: CATSRPTGPTYEQYF

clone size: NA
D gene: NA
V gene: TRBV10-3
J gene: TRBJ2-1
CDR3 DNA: TGTGCCATCAGGGAGGAGATAAGCTCCTACAATGAGCAGTTCTTC
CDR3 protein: CAIREEISSYNEQFF

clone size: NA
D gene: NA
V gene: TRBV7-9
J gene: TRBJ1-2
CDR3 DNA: TGTGCCAGCAGGCCAAACTATGGCTACACCTTC
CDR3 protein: CASRPNYGYTF

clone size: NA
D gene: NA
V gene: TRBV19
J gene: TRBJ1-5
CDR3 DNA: TGTGCCAGTAGTATAGGGGGGTATAGCAATCAGCCCCAGCATTTT
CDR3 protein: CASSIGGYSNQPQHF

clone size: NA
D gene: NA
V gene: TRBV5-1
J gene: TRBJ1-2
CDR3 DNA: TGCGCCAGCAGCTACACCGACAGATTCGGAGAAGGCTACACCTTC
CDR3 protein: CASSYTDRFGEGYTF

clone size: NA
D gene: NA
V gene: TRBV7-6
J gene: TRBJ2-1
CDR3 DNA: TGTGCCAGCAGCTTAAGTGCCGGGAGCTCCTACAATGAGCAGTTCTTC
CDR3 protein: CASSLSAGSSYNEQFF

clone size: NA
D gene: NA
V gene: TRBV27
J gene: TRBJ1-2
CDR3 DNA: TGTGCCAGCAGCCCGGGCAGGGGCTATGGCTACACCTTC
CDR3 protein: CASSPGRGYGYTF

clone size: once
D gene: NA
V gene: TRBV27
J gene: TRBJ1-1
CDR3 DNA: TGTGCCAGCAGTTTACGTGGGTACACTGAAGCTTTCTTT
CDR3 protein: CASSLRGYTEAFF

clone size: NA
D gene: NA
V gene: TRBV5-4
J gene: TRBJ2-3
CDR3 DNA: TGTGCCAGCAGCTTGAGTAGGACTAGCACAGATACGCAGTATTTT
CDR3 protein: CASSLSRTSTDTQYF

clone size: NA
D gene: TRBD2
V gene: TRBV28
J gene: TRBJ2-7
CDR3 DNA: TGTGCCAGCAGTACCCGGACTAGCGGGCCCTACGAGCAGTACTTC
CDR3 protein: CASSTRTSGPYEQYF

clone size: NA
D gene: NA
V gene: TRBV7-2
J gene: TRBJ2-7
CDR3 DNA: TGTGCCAGCAGCTCTTTCATAGCGGAACACTACGAGCAGTACTTC
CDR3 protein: CASSSFIAEHYEQYF

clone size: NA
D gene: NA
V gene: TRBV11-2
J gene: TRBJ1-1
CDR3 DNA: TGTGCCAGCAGCCACTTTAACACTGAAGCTTTCTTT
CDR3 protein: CASSHFNTEAFF

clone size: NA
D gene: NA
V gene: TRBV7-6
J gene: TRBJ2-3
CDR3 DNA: TGTGCCAGCAGCACCAGACTGGGAGATACGCAGTATTTT
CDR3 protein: CASSTRLGDTQYF

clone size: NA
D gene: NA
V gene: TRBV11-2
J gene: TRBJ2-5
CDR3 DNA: TGTGCCAGCAGCTTAGGAGACAGACTACAAGAGACCCAGTACTTC
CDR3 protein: CASSLGDRLQETQYF

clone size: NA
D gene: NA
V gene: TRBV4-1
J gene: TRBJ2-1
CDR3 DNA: TGCGCCAGCAGCCAAGACGGTCGCCTACCTAGCTCCTACAATGAGCAGTTCTTC
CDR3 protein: CASSQDGRLPSSYNEQFF

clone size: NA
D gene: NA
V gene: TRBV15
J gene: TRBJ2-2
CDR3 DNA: TGTGCCACCATGGGGGCCGGGGAGCTGTTTTTT
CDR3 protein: CATMGAGELFF

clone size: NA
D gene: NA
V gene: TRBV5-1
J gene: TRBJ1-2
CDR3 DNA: TGCGCCAGCAGCTTCGGACAAATGGATGGCTACACCTTC
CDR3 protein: CASSFGQMDGYTF

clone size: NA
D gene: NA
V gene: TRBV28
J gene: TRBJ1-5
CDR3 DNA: TGTGCCAGCAGCTTCCACCGGGGGGGCGGGCCCAATCAGCCCCAGCATTTT
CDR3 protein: CASSFHRGGGPNQPQHF

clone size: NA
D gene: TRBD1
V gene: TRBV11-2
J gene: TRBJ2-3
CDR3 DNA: TGTGCCAGCAGCTCCCGGGACAGCGCAACAGATACGCAGTATTTT
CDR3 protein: CASSSRDSATDTQYF

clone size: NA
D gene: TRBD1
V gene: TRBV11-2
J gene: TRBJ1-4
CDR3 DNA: TGTGCCAGCAGCTTACGGCCGGGACAGGGCGCAACTAATGAAAAACTGTTTTTT
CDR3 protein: CASSLRPGQGATNEKLFF

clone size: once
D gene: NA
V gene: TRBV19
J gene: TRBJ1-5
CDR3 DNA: TGTGCCAGTAGTATAGTCCCCGTGGGGGCGAGTGATCAGCCCCAGCATTTT
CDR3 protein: CASSIVPVGASDQPQHF

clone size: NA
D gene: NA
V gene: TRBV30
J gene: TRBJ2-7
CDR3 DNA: TGTGCCTGGAGCACAGGTTACGAGCAGTACTTC
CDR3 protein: CAWSTGYEQYF

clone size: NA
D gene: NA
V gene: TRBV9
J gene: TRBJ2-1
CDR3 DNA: TGTGCCAGCAGCGTAGAGTCGGGTGAGCAGTTCTTC
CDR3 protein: CASSVESGEQFF

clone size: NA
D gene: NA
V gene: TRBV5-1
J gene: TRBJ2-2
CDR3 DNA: TGCGCCAGCAGCCCTCTAGAGGGGTGGACCGGGGAGCTGTTTTTT
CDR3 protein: CASSPLEGWTGELFF